This passage covers 7 T cell receptor beta chains from one sample sequenced in a study of cytotoxic CD8 clonotypes in ibrutinib-treated CLL. The repertoire was sequenced with immunoSEQ multiplex PCR; TCRdb's copy has only in-frame clones and lacks some. The data hold 300,000 to 400,000 clones, with about 64% observed a single time. Material: PBMCs, obtained after 36 months of ibrutinib treatment. The origin of the receptors is a human donor with chronic lymphocytic leukemia.

The chain carries TRBV2 and TRBJ1-5; D uncertain. CDR3 size: 13 residues. Trimming took 1 base from V and 9 from J, leaving 10 bases between them. Germline V gives CDR1 SNHLY, CDR2 FYNNEI. Written as DNA, the CDR3 is TGTGCCAGCAGTGAAGGATCCGTCTGGCCCCAGCATTTT. Amino acids: CASSEGSVWPQHF.

The rearrangement joins TRBV29-1 to TRBJ1-2; the D is unclear. Germline V gene data show CDR1 as SQVTM and CDR2 as ANQGSEA. The CDR3 runs 11 residues. V lost 4 bases, J lost 4 bases, and 7 bases lay in between. In nucleotides, the CDR3 is TGCAGCGTTGGGGCTACCTATGGCTACACCTTC. This translates into CSVGATYGYTF.

The chain employs TRBV4-1 and TRBJ2-7, with D perhaps TRBD2 (6 bases). CDR3 length: 13 residues. The V gene lost 1 base and the J gene lost 6 bases, with 10 bases spanning the gap. Germline V lookup: CDR1 MGHRA, CDR2 YSYEKL. CDR3 residues: CASSQGSGGEQYF. DNA of the CDR3: TGCGCCAGCAGCCAAGGTTCCGGGGGCGAGCAGTACTTC.

The chain recombines TRBV6-5 with TRBJ1-2; D gene ambiguous. V was pared by 0 bases and J by 4 bases, with 9 bases between. The germline CDR1 and CDR2 sequences are MNHEY and SVGAGI. The CDR3 runs 14 residues. The CDR3 here is CASSYSRGGYGYTF. DNA for the CDR3: TGTGCCAGCAGTTACTCCCGGGGTGGCTATGGCTACACCTTC.

The V call is TRBV6-6, the J call TRBJ1-4; no definite D call. This CDR3 contains 14 residues. Germline loops: CDR1 MNHNY, CDR2 SVGAGI (reference sequence). V lost 2 bases to trimming and J lost 5 bases, with 9 bases between them. CDR3 loop: CASSYVGLNEKLFF. The CDR3 nucleotides are TGTGCCAGCAGTTACGTGGGGTTAAATGAAAAACTGTTTTTT.

J is TRBJ1-6 and V is TRBV9, with TRBD1 identical over 9 bases. Germline CDR1 is SGDLS and CDR2 is YYNGEE. The CDR3 is 19 amino acids. V lost 4 bases, J lost 0 bases, and 11 bases stayed unmatched. The CDR3 DNA reads as TGTGCCAGCAGCCCCTACCCGGGACAGGGAAGCTCCTATAATTCACCCCTCCACTTT. It translates to CASSPYPGQGSSYNSPLHF.

The rearrangement links TRBV7-2 to TRBJ1-1, with 11 bases matching TRBD1. Trimming at V came to 1 base and at J to 7 bases, leaving 5 bases not matched to a gene. The CDR3 sequence is 15 residues long. Germline loops: CDR1 SGHTA, CDR2 FQGNSA. The CDR3: CASSLGTGGDDEAFF. The DNA for the CDR3 is TGTGCCAGCAGCTTAGGGACAGGGGGCGACGATGAAGCTTTCTTT.